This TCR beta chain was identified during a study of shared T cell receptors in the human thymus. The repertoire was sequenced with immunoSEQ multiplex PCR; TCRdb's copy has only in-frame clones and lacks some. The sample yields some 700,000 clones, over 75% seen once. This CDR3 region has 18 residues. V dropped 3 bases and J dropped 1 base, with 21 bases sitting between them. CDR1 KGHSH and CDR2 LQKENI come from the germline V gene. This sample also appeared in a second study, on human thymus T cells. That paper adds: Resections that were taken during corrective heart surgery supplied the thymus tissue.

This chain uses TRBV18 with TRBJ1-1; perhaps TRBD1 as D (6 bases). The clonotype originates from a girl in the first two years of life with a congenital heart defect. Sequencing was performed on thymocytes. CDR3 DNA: TGTGCCAGCTCACCGCGGAACCGGGGTCCGACAGGGAACACTGAAGCTTTCTTT. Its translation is CASSPRNRGPTGNTEAFF.